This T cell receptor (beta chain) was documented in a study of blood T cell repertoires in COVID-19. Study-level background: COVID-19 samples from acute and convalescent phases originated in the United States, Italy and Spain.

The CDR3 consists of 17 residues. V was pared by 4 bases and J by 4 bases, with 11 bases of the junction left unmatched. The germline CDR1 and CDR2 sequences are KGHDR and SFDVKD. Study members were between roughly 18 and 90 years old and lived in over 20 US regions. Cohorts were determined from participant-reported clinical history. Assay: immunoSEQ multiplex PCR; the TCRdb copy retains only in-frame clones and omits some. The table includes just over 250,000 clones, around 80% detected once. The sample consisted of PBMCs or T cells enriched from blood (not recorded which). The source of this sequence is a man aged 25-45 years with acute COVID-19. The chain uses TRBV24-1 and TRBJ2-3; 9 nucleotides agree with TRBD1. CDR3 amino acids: CATSEQPGTGFADTQYF. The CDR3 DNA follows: TGTGCCACCAGTGAGCAACCCGGGACAGGGTTCGCAGATACGCAGTATTTT.